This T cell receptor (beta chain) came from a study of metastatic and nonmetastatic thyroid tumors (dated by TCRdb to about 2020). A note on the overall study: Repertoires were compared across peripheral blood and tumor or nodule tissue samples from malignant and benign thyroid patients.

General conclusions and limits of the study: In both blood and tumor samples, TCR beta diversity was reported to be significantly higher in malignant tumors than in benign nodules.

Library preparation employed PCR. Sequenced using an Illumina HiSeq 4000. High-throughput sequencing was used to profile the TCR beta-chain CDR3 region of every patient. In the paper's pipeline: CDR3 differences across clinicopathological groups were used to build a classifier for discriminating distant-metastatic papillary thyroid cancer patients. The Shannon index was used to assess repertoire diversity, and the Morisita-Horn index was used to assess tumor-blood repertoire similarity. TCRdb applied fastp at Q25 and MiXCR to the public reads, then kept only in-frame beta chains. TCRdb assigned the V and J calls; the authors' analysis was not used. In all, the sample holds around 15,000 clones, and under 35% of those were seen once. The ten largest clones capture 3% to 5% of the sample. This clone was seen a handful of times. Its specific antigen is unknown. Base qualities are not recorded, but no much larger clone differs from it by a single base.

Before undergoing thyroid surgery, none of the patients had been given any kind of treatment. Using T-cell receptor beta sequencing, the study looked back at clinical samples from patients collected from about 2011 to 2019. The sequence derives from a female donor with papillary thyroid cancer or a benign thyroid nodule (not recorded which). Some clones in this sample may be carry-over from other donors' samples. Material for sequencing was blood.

The CDR3 region reads CASTLRSTDTQYF. The bases are TGTGCCAGCACGTTACGGAGCACAGATACGCAGTATTTT. The chain joins TRBV27 to TRBJ2-3, with the D gene call left open. The germline V gene (reference sequence) yields MNHEY for CDR1 and SMNVEV for CDR2. CDR3 length: 13 amino acids, cysteine to phenylalanine. Of all the DNA, just the CDR3 is kept, 39 bases in frame from base 1. Relative to germline, V is 7 bases shorter and J is 0 bases shorter, with 8 bases between their ends.